These 25 T cell receptor beta chains came from one sample sequenced in a study of glioma-infiltrating T cells. Using RNA template, CDR3s of TCR alpha and beta were amplified with iRepertoire arm-PCR. TCRdb re-called the multiplex PCR reads through MiXCR, storing one row per CDR3 protein. The sample holds about 130,000 distinct CDR3 sequences, about 25% seen once. Sequencing was done on a sample of glioma tissue, nonneoplastic brain tissue, or PBMCs (not recorded which). Every receptor here comes from a human donor with low-grade glioma or glioblastoma, undergoing nonglioma brain surgery, or in good health (not recorded which).

The chain uses TRBV5-1 and TRBJ1-1, with TRBD1 matching 7 bases. Germline-derived CDR1 and CDR2 are SGHRS and YFSETQ. Trimming removed 0 bases from V and 6 bases from J; junction bases left unmatched: 2. The length of the CDR3 is 13 residues. The CDR3 spells CASSLGQGAEAFF. As DNA, the CDR3 is TGCGCCAGCAGCTTGGGGCAGGGGGCTGAAGCTTTCTTT. The entire variable domain, with the rest obtained from reference TRBV5-1 and TRBJ1-1, is as follows: KAGVTQTPRYLIKTRGQQVTLSCSPISGHRSVSWYQQTPGQGLQFLFEYFSETQRNKGNFPGRFSGRQFSNSRSEMNVSTLELGDSALYLCASSLGQGAEAFFGQGTRLTVV.

A word on this clonotype: A much larger clonotype is one base distant, so this may be a read error. The V call is TRBV20-1, the J call TRBJ1-5, with 8 bases fitting TRBD1. There are 15 residues in the CDR3. The V and J ends lost 5 bases and 2 bases, in that order; junction bases with no gene match: 8. The V gene's germline CDR1 is DFQATT and CDR2 SNEGSKA (reference sequence). The CDR3 here is CSAGVSTGGNQPQHF. CDR3 nucleotides: TGCAGTGCTGGAGTTTCGACAGGGGGCAATCAGCCCCAGCATTTT.

This chain joins TRBV11-1 and TRBJ2-5; 7 nucleotides match TRBD2. The CDR3 has 17 amino acids. In germline, CDR1 is SGHAT, CDR2 FQDESV (reference sequence). V lost 1 base and J lost 0; bases outside the gene matches: 8. CDR3: CASSLGGLAGYQETQYF. The CDR3 DNA follows: TGTGCCAGCAGCTTAGGAGGGTTAGCGGGCTACCAAGAGACCCAGTACTTC.

Remarks on this clonotype: A much larger clone differs by one base, so this may be a read error. Since the CDR3 does not end with the conserved phenylalanine or tryptophan, this likely comes from a read error. The V call is TRBV20-1, the J call TRBJ1-1, with D possibly TRBD1 on 5 matching bases. Germline CDR1 is DFQATT and CDR2 is SNEGSKA (reference sequence). V was cut by 2 bases and J by 3 bases, with 7 bases left in between. The CDR3 loop spans 12 amino acids. The CDR3 DNA reads as TGCAGTGCTAGACCGGGGGACACTGAAGCTTTCTCT. It specifies CSARPGDTEAFS.

This clonotype was seen a few times. The V gene is TRBV3-1, the J gene TRBJ2-1, with D hard to call. The V gene's germline CDR1 is LGHDT and CDR2 YNNKEL (reference sequence). The V and J ends lost 1 base and 12 bases respectively, with 4 bases between them. The CDR3 loop spans 10 amino acids. In DNA form, the CDR3 reads TGTGCCAGCAGCCAAGTGAGGCAGTTCTTC. Translated: CASSQVRQFF.

This clonotype occurred a few times. This sequence joins TRBV20-1 and TRBJ2-7; 12 bases align to TRBD2. This CDR3 spans 15 amino acids. The trim removed 0 bases at V and 4 bases at J, leaving 4 bases unmatched. Germline loops: CDR1 DFQATT, CDR2 SNEGSKA (reference sequence). As DNA, the CDR3 is TGCAGTGCTAGAGACCCTAGCGGGGGGGCGTACGAGCAGTACGTC. Its translation is CSARDPSGGAYEQYV.

The chain uses TRBV6-1 and TRBJ2-3; TRBD2 is a possible D gene (5 bases). Germline V gene sequence: CDR1 MNHNS, CDR2 SASEGT. The CDR3 is made up of 17 amino acids. V shed 5 bases and J shed 5 bases, with 23 bases lying between them. CDR3 in DNA: TGTGCCAGCAGTCCCACTCGGTCCCAACAGACTAAAGATACGCAGTATTTT. Protein: CASSPTRSQQTKDTQYF.

Remarks on this clonotype: With a much larger clone just one base away, this may be a read error. V usage is TRBV20-1 and J usage is TRBJ2-1; no reliable D call. This CDR3 is 14 amino acids long. CDR1 and CDR2 (germline): DFQATT, SNEGSKA (reference sequence). V was cut by 3 bases and J by 0 bases, with 9 bases left in between. CDR3 sequence: CSASSGSSYNEQFF. As DNA, the CDR3 is TGCAGTGCTAGCTCGGGCTCCTCCTACAATGAGCAGTTCTTC.

The gene calls are TRBV11-1 and TRBJ2-7, with D hard to call. The CDR3 is 13 residues long. Germline CDR1 is SGHAT and CDR2 is FQDESV (reference sequence). Deletions cut 6 bases from V and 5 bases from J, with 14 bases between. The chain's CDR3 is CASRPDMVDEQYV. In DNA, the CDR3 is TGTGCCAGCAGGCCCGACATGGTCGACGAGCAGTACGTC.

This clonotype was observed a handful of times. The chain has TRBV7-6 and TRBJ2-1, with 8 bases identical to TRBD2. Germline lookup yields CDR1 SGHVS and CDR2 FNYEAQ. J lost 8 bases, V lost 1 base, and 7 bases had no gene match. The CDR3 covers 15 residues. The CDR3 reads CASSLVGGASYEQFF. The DNA of the CDR3 is TGTGCCAGCAGCTTAGTCGGGGGGGCCTCATATGAGCAGTTCTTC.

This clonotype was counted many times. The V gene is TRBV7-2, the J gene TRBJ2-3; D is undetermined. The CDR3 covers 16 residues. Germline V gene lookup returns CDR1 SGHTA and CDR2 FQGNSA. Trimming cost V 5 bases and J 2 bases, with 17 bases left between them. The CDR3 coding sequence is TGTGCCAGCAGCCGGTCCGGTCGCCGCACCACAGATACGCAGTATTTT. Translation gives CASSRSGRRTTDTQYF.

As concerns this clonotype: This may be a read error: a much more frequent sequence differs by one nucleotide. The V and J genes are TRBV7-2 and TRBJ2-3, with a weak D call TRBD2 (6 bases). The germline V gene encodes CDR1 SGHTA and CDR2 FQGNSA. This CDR3 comprises 16 residues. CDR3 loop: CASSEWAGLRTDTHYF. CDR3 DNA: TGTGCCAGCAGCGAATGGGCAGGACTACGCACAGATACGCATTATTTT.

This chain links TRBV2 with TRBJ1-6; D is unclear. This CDR3 is built from 16 residues. The germline V and J ends were trimmed by 6 bases and 0 bases, with 12 bases remaining between them. From germline, CDR1 is SNHLY and CDR2 FYNNEI. The CDR3, as DNA: TGTGCCAGCAGCGCTAGACTTAGCTCCTATAATTCACCCCTCCACTTT. This gives the protein CASSARLSSYNSPLHF.

Turning to this clonotype: Given a much more abundant clone one base away, this may be a read error. This chain connects TRBV27 to TRBJ2-7, with D hard to call. With 2 bases removed from V and 3 bases from J, the gap between germline ends came to 8 bases. CDR3 size: 13 residues. Germline CDR1 MNHEY, CDR2 SMNVEV (reference sequence). The CDR3, as DNA: TGTGCCAGCAGTTTAAGGAAGCGCTACGAGCAGTACGTC. It is translated as CASSLRKRYEQYV.

To note about this clonotype: A much more abundant neighbour one base away suggests this may be a read error. This chain connects TRBV28 to TRBJ1-2, with D hard to call. CDR3 length: 14 amino acids. V gave up 4 bases and J gave up 0 bases, with 9 bases separating them. Germline CDR1 and CDR2: MDHEN and SYDVKM. The DNA for the CDR3 is TGTGCCAGCAGTTCGGAACGAGCTAACTATGGCTACACCTTC. This codes for CASSSERANYGYTF.

J is TRBJ2-2 and V is TRBV24-1; D call uncertain. V lost 2 bases and J 6 bases, leaving 6 bases between the germline ends. The length of the CDR3 is 13 residues. The germline gives CDR1 KGHDR, CDR2 SFDVKD. Written as DNA, the CDR3 is TGTGCCACCAGTGATTCCCGACCCGGGGAGCTGTTTTTT. This codes for CATSDSRPGELFF.

This clonotype has a count of ten or more. CDR3 sequence: CASSYADRGLDTGELFF. CDR3 in DNA: TGTGCCAGCAGTTACGCTGACAGGGGGCTGGACACCGGGGAGCTGTTTTTT. This chain uses TRBV6-2 or TRBV6-3 with TRBJ2-2; TRBD1 matches 10 bases. Losses at the gene ends were 2 bases for V and 3 bases for J; bases not matched to a gene: 6. Germline loops: CDR1 MNHEY, CDR2 SVGEGT. The CDR3 length is 17 residues.

There are many counts of this clonotype. V gene TRBV28 combines with J gene TRBJ1-5, with TRBD1 identical over 8 bases. The CDR3 loop spans 13 amino acids. V was clipped by 9 bases and J by 1 base; unmatched bases: 2. Germline V lookup: CDR1 MDHEN, CDR2 SYDVKM. CDR3 residues: CASRQGSNQPQHF. DNA of the CDR3: TGTGCCAGTCGACAGGGGAGCAATCAGCCCCAGCATTTT.

The rearrangement uses TRBV10-3 and TRBJ1-5; D is uncertain. Germline CDR1 and CDR2: ENHRY and SYGVKD. The CDR3 sequence is 11 residues long. V dropped 10 bases and J dropped 9 bases, with 13 bases sitting between them. CDR3 in amino acids: CATSEVGPQHF. In nucleotides, the CDR3 is TGTGCCACCTCTGAGGTTGGGCCCCAGCATTTT.

This clonotype has a count of ten or more. The rearrangement links TRBV7-7 to TRBJ2-3, with D unresolved. V was pared by 1 base and J by 1 base, with 6 bases between. The CDR3 is made up of 14 amino acids. Germline loops: CDR1 SSHAT, CDR2 FNYEAQ (reference sequence). The CDR3 is CASSLGSGTDTQYF. The CDR3 DNA is TGTGCCAGCAGCTTAGGGTCAGGCACAGATACGCAGTATTTT.

This clonotype was seen repeatedly, ten times or more. This chain joins TRBV12-3 or TRBV12-4 and TRBJ1-1, with D perhaps matching TRBD1 (5 bases). V dropped 6 bases and J dropped 6 bases, with 11 bases sitting between them. This CDR3 is 12 amino acids long. CDR3 coding DNA: TGTGCCAGCAGACAGCAGGGTTCTGAAGCTTTCTTT. Protein: CASRQQGSEAFF.

The V gene is TRBV15, the J gene TRBJ1-4, with D hard to call. V lost 0 bases and J 0 bases, leaving 8 bases between the germline ends. Germline-derived CDR1 and CDR2 are LNHNV and YYDKDF (reference sequence). The CDR3 consists of 16 residues. This CDR3 is CATSRDRAATNEKLFF. CDR3 DNA sequence: TGTGCCACCAGCAGAGATCGGGCAGCAACTAATGAAAAACTGTTTTTT.

The CDR3 nucleotides read TGTGCCAGCAGTTACTCGAATCTAGCGGGGGGAAACACCGGGGAGCTGTTTTTT. This gives the protein CASSYSNLAGGNTGELFF. The rearrangement links TRBV6-6 to TRBJ2-2, with 11 bases that match TRBD2. Trimming took 0 bases from V and 2 from J; bases not matched to a gene: 5. Germline lookup yields CDR1 MNHNY and CDR2 SVGAGI (reference sequence). The length of the CDR3 is 18 residues.

This clonotype was seen only a few times. The V and J genes are TRBV5-4 and TRBJ1-6; D is unresolved. Trimming removed 1 base from V and 9 bases from J, with 11 bases in between. Germline V gene data show CDR1 as SGHNT and CDR2 as YYREEE (reference sequence). CDR3 size: 14 residues. The CDR3 here is CASSLMGISSPLHF. The DNA for the CDR3 is TGTGCCAGCAGCTTGATGGGTATTAGTTCACCCCTCCACTTT.

The table lists this clonotype with a count of one. The J gene is TRBJ1-1, the V gene TRBV12-3 or TRBV12-4, with D uncertain. The CDR3 has 13 residues. V was cut by 1 base and J by 4 bases, with 7 bases left in between. The CDR3 sequence is CASSLGESTEAFF. The CDR3 DNA sequence: TGTGCCAGCAGTTTAGGTGAGAGCACTGAAGCTTTCTTT.